The rows below give T cell receptor beta chains drawn from one sample of a study of blood T cell repertoires in COVID-19. Assay used: immunoSEQ multiplex PCR; TCRdb lists only in-frame clones, some missing. The profile covers about 210,000 clones, with approximately 85% appearing a single time and 4% to 5% taken by the ten largest. The sample was peripheral blood. These receptors were obtained from an elderly woman with acute or convalescent COVID-19. The CDR3 runs from the conserved cysteine through the conserved F or W. The D gene is left open where the match is weak. The listing skips clone size in some rows; elsewhere it reads once, few, many or a size class.

clone_size: -; j_call: TRBJ1-2; d_call: TRBD1; v_call: TRBV15; cdr3_nt: TGTGCCACCAGCAGACGCCTCACAGGGGATGGCTACACCTTC; cdr3_aa: CATSRRLTGDGYTF
clone_size: -; j_call: TRBJ1-2; d_call: -; v_call: TRBV10-1; cdr3_nt: TGCGCCAGCAGTGAGTCGGGGCTCTATGGCTACACCTTC; cdr3_aa: CASSESGLYGYTF
clone_size: few; j_call: TRBJ2-2; d_call: TRBD2; v_call: TRBV13; cdr3_nt: TGTGCCAGCAGCGCGGGACTAGCGGGAGCCGGGGAGCTGTTTTTT; cdr3_aa: CASSAGLAGAGELFF
clone_size: -; j_call: TRBJ2-1; d_call: TRBD2; v_call: TRBV27; cdr3_nt: TGTGCCAGCAGTCCCAGACTAGCGGGGGACAATGAGCAGTTCTTC; cdr3_aa: CASSPRLAGDNEQFF
clone_size: -; j_call: TRBJ2-1; d_call: TRBD2; v_call: TRBV9; cdr3_nt: TGTGCCAGCAGCCGTAACGGAGGCGGGAGCTCCTACAATGAGCAGTTCTTC; cdr3_aa: CASSRNGGGSSYNEQFF
clone_size: -; j_call: TRBJ2-7; d_call: TRBD2; v_call: TRBV19; cdr3_nt: TGTGCCAGTAGTCCCGGGACTAGCTACGAGCAGTACTTC; cdr3_aa: CASSPGTSYEQYF
clone_size: -; j_call: TRBJ1-2; d_call: -; v_call: TRBV18; cdr3_nt: TGTGCCAGCTCACCCCGAGACACCTTAGTCCGCTCTGGCTACACCTTC; cdr3_aa: CASSPRDTLVRSGYTF
clone_size: -; j_call: TRBJ2-3; d_call: -; v_call: TRBV12-1; cdr3_nt: TGTGCCAGCAGCTTTGCCGGGACAGGGTGGACTCCCCATACGCAGTATTTT; cdr3_aa: CASSFAGTGWTPHTQYF
clone_size: -; j_call: TRBJ1-1; d_call: -; v_call: TRBV7-2; cdr3_nt: TGTGCCAGCAGCTTAAAGGGGTCGGCCACTGAAGCTTTCTTT; cdr3_aa: CASSLKGSATEAFF
clone_size: -; j_call: TRBJ1-4; d_call: -; v_call: TRBV5-1; cdr3_nt: TGCGCCAGCAAGCCATCGCCGTCTGAAAAACTGTTTTTT; cdr3_aa: CASKPSPSEKLFF
clone_size: -; j_call: TRBJ2-1; d_call: -; v_call: TRBV6-6; cdr3_nt: TGTGCCAGCAGTTATAGGGCAGGGAGGAATGAGCAGTTCTTC; cdr3_aa: CASSYRAGRNEQFF
clone_size: -; j_call: TRBJ2-2; d_call: TRBD2; v_call: TRBV5-4; cdr3_nt: TGTGCCAGCAGGCTCAAAGCGGGAGGGGAGGACACCGGGGAGCTGTTTTTT; cdr3_aa: CASRLKAGGEDTGELFF
clone_size: -; j_call: TRBJ2-7; d_call: -; v_call: TRBV18; cdr3_nt: TGTGCCAGCTCACCAACAGCCGCTTACGAGCAGTACTTC; cdr3_aa: CASSPTAAYEQYF
clone_size: -; j_call: TRBJ1-5; d_call: -; v_call: TRBV14; cdr3_nt: TGTGCCAGCAGCCCCGATGGCACCAATCAGCCCCAGCATTTT; cdr3_aa: CASSPDGTNQPQHF
clone_size: -; j_call: TRBJ1-3; d_call: TRBD1; v_call: TRBV3-1/TRBV3-2; cdr3_nt: TGTGCCAGCAGCCCGGGACAGAGCTCTGGAAACACCATATATTTT; cdr3_aa: CASSPGQSSGNTIYF
clone_size: -; j_call: TRBJ1-2; d_call: -; v_call: TRBV14; cdr3_nt: TGTGCCAGCAGCCAAAGGGGGGGCTATGGCTACACCTTC; cdr3_aa: CASSQRGGYGYTF
clone_size: -; j_call: TRBJ1-3; d_call: -; v_call: TRBV27; cdr3_nt: TGTGCCAGCAGTCCTCGACCGGGTCGAAACACCATATATTTT; cdr3_aa: CASSPRPGRNTIYF
clone_size: -; j_call: TRBJ1-5; d_call: -; v_call: TRBV6-5; cdr3_nt: TGTGCCAGCAGTTTCTCGGTCGGCAGGGGACAGCCCCAGCATTTT; cdr3_aa: CASSFSVGRGQPQHF
clone_size: -; j_call: TRBJ1-2; d_call: TRBD1; v_call: TRBV4-2; cdr3_nt: TGTGCCAGCAGCCAGTCTAACGTAGGGACAGGGGGCTCGTTTGGCTACACCTTC; cdr3_aa: CASSQSNVGTGGSFGYTF
clone_size: -; j_call: TRBJ2-1; d_call: -; v_call: TRBV4-1; cdr3_nt: TGCGCCAGCAGCCAAGGAATCGGCCGGGAGTATGGTGGTGAGCAGTTCTTC; cdr3_aa: CASSQGIGREYGGEQFF
clone_size: -; j_call: TRBJ1-1; d_call: TRBD1; v_call: TRBV11-3; cdr3_nt: TGTGCCAGCAGCAGGGGACAGGGAGAAGGAGCTTTCTTT; cdr3_aa: CASSRGQGEGAFF
clone_size: -; j_call: TRBJ2-1; d_call: -; v_call: TRBV5-1; cdr3_nt: TGCGCCAGCAGCTTGGCCGCGACAGTATCCTACAATGAGCAGTTCTTC; cdr3_aa: CASSLAATVSYNEQFF
clone_size: -; j_call: TRBJ2-7; d_call: TRBD2; v_call: TRBV18; cdr3_nt: TGTGCCAGCTCACCCTCCATCGCGGGAGGGCCCCACGAGCAGTACTTC; cdr3_aa: CASSPSIAGGPHEQYF
clone_size: few; j_call: TRBJ2-3; d_call: TRBD2; v_call: TRBV2; cdr3_nt: TGTGCCAGCAGTCCCTTGGCGGGAGGGCCAATAGATACGCAGTATTTT; cdr3_aa: CASSPLAGGPIDTQYF
clone_size: once; j_call: TRBJ1-4; d_call: -; v_call: TRBV30; cdr3_nt: TGTGCCCTATTAGGGGGGAGGGCTAATGAAAAACTGTTTTTT; cdr3_aa: CALLGGRANEKLFF
clone_size: -; j_call: TRBJ1-2; d_call: -; v_call: TRBV6-2/TRBV6-3; cdr3_nt: TGTGCCAGCAGCCCTCCACGGGACACCAACTATGGCTACACCTTC; cdr3_aa: CASSPPRDTNYGYTF
clone_size: -; j_call: TRBJ2-7; d_call: TRBD2; v_call: TRBV19; cdr3_nt: TGTGCCAGTAGTCGGGGACTAGCGGGAGACTCAGCCTACGAGCAGTACTTC; cdr3_aa: CASSRGLAGDSAYEQYF
clone_size: -; j_call: TRBJ1-1; d_call: -; v_call: TRBV18; cdr3_nt: TGTGCCAGCTCACCAGCGGGGTTAGGCACTGAAGCTTTCTTT; cdr3_aa: CASSPAGLGTEAFF
clone_size: -; j_call: TRBJ2-5; d_call: TRBD1; v_call: TRBV7-7; cdr3_nt: TGTGCTAGCAGCTGGGACAGGCAAGAGACCCAGTACTTC; cdr3_aa: CASSWDRQETQYF
clone_size: -; j_call: TRBJ2-1; d_call: TRBD2; v_call: TRBV7-3; cdr3_nt: TGTGCCAGCAGCTTGGGACTAGCGCGTTACAATGAGCAGTTCTTC; cdr3_aa: CASSLGLARYNEQFF
clone_size: -; j_call: TRBJ1-1; d_call: -; v_call: TRBV5-1; cdr3_nt: TGCGCCAGCAGCTTGGGGTTTGACAGTTCTTGGATGGGGACTGAAGCTTTCTTT; cdr3_aa: CASSLGFDSSWMGTEAFF
clone_size: -; j_call: TRBJ1-1; d_call: -; v_call: TRBV3-1/TRBV3-2; cdr3_nt: TGTGCCAGCAGCCAGACAGGAACCGAAGCTTTCTTT; cdr3_aa: CASSQTGTEAFF
clone_size: few; j_call: TRBJ1-3; d_call: TRBD1; v_call: TRBV18; cdr3_nt: TGTGCCAGCTCCCTGGCAGGGGGATTATCTGGAAACACCATATATTTT; cdr3_aa: CASSLAGGLSGNTIYF
clone_size: -; j_call: TRBJ2-5; d_call: -; v_call: TRBV27; cdr3_nt: TGTGCCAGCAGTTTCTACGACTCCGGAGAGACCCAGTACTTC; cdr3_aa: CASSFYDSGETQYF
clone_size: -; j_call: TRBJ2-1; d_call: TRBD2; v_call: TRBV30; cdr3_nt: TGTGCCTGCGCGGGAGTTTCCTACAATGAGCAGTTCTTC; cdr3_aa: CACAGVSYNEQFF
clone_size: -; j_call: TRBJ2-1; d_call: TRBD1; v_call: TRBV24-1; cdr3_nt: TGTGCCACCAGTGGAGGGCAGGGGGTTTTGGATGAGCAGTTCTTC; cdr3_aa: CATSGGQGVLDEQFF
clone_size: -; j_call: TRBJ2-3; d_call: -; v_call: TRBV20-1; cdr3_nt: TGCAGTGCTAGAGTTCAGGATACGCAGTATTTT; cdr3_aa: CSARVQDTQYF
clone_size: -; j_call: TRBJ1-1; d_call: TRBD1; v_call: TRBV10-2; cdr3_nt: TGCGCCAGCAGTGAGCCAGGACAGGGGAGTGTCTCTGAAGCTTTCTTT; cdr3_aa: CASSEPGQGSVSEAFF
clone_size: -; j_call: TRBJ2-3; d_call: -; v_call: TRBV11-3; cdr3_nt: TGTGCCAGCAGCCCAACTAGCACAGATACGCAGTATTTT; cdr3_aa: CASSPTSTDTQYF
clone_size: few; j_call: TRBJ2-5; d_call: TRBD2; v_call: TRBV6-2/TRBV6-3; cdr3_nt: TGTGCCAGCAGTTACCCCAGACTAGCGGGCCAAGAGACCCAGTACTTC; cdr3_aa: CASSYPRLAGQETQYF
clone_size: -; j_call: TRBJ1-2; d_call: -; v_call: TRBV29-1; cdr3_nt: TGCAGCGTTGAAGGAGGCAATGACTACACCTTC; cdr3_aa: CSVEGGNDYTF
clone_size: -; j_call: TRBJ2-6; d_call: -; v_call: TRBV7-2; cdr3_nt: TGTGCCAGCAGCTTAGCGTCATCTGGGGCCAACGTCCTGACTTTC; cdr3_aa: CASSLASSGANVLTF
clone_size: few; j_call: TRBJ2-5; d_call: -; v_call: TRBV11-2; cdr3_nt: TGTGCCAGCAGCCCTACAGTGTACCAAGAGACCCAGTACTTC; cdr3_aa: CASSPTVYQETQYF
clone_size: -; j_call: TRBJ1-1; d_call: TRBD1; v_call: TRBV29-1; cdr3_nt: TGCAGCGTTGAAAGACAGGGAAATTCTGAAGCTTTCTTT; cdr3_aa: CSVERQGNSEAFF
clone_size: -; j_call: TRBJ2-5; d_call: -; v_call: TRBV29-1; cdr3_nt: TGCAGCGTTGTGTCAGGGGGGAAGACCCAGTACTTC; cdr3_aa: CSVVSGGKTQYF
clone_size: -; j_call: TRBJ2-5; d_call: TRBD1; v_call: TRBV24-1; cdr3_nt: TGTGCCACCAGTGCACAGGGGGCGCGGGAGACCCAGTACTTC; cdr3_aa: CATSAQGARETQYF
clone_size: -; j_call: TRBJ1-2; d_call: TRBD1; v_call: TRBV10-3; cdr3_nt: TGTGCCATCAGTGAGTCGGGGACAGACTATGGCTACACCTTC; cdr3_aa: CAISESGTDYGYTF
clone_size: -; j_call: TRBJ2-7; d_call: TRBD2; v_call: TRBV18; cdr3_nt: TGTGCCAGCTCACAGGTAGAGCGGGAGAACGAGCAGTACTTC; cdr3_aa: CASSQVERENEQYF
clone_size: -; j_call: TRBJ1-2; d_call: -; v_call: TRBV3-1/TRBV3-2; cdr3_nt: TGTGCCAGCAGCCAAGAACCAGAAACTAACTATGGCTACACCTTC; cdr3_aa: CASSQEPETNYGYTF
clone_size: -; j_call: TRBJ2-5; d_call: -; v_call: TRBV6-5; cdr3_nt: TGTGCCAGCAGCCCCCTTCAAGAGACCCAGTACTTC; cdr3_aa: CASSPLQETQYF
clone_size: -; j_call: TRBJ2-7; d_call: TRBD2; v_call: TRBV3-1/TRBV3-2; cdr3_nt: TGTGCCAGCAGCCGGGGGGGTAGCGGGAGCCCCTCCTACGAGCAGTACTTC; cdr3_aa: CASSRGGSGSPSYEQYF
clone_size: -; j_call: TRBJ2-2; d_call: -; v_call: TRBV5-1; cdr3_nt: TGCGCCAGCAGCTTCCTACCCCTTGGGGAGCTGTTTTTT; cdr3_aa: CASSFLPLGELFF
clone_size: -; j_call: TRBJ1-2; d_call: TRBD1; v_call: TRBV6-5; cdr3_nt: TGTGCCAGCAGTTTGGACAGGGTCGGTGGCTACACCTTC; cdr3_aa: CASSLDRVGGYTF
clone_size: -; j_call: TRBJ1-3; d_call: -; v_call: TRBV4-3; cdr3_nt: TGCGCCAGCAGCCAAAACCGACTGGTGGGAAACACCATATATTTT; cdr3_aa: CASSQNRLVGNTIYF
clone_size: many; j_call: TRBJ2-2; d_call: -; v_call: TRBV11-3; cdr3_nt: TGTGCCAGCAGCTTAGCCCAGGCTCTGAACACCGGGGAGCTGTTTTTT; cdr3_aa: CASSLAQALNTGELFF
clone_size: -; j_call: TRBJ2-7; d_call: TRBD2; v_call: TRBV18; cdr3_nt: TGTGCCAGCTCAACGTTAAGCGGGATTAGCTCCTACGAGCAGTACTTC; cdr3_aa: CASSTLSGISSYEQYF
clone_size: -; j_call: TRBJ2-3; d_call: TRBD2; v_call: TRBV12-5; cdr3_nt: TGTGCTAGTGGTCCGATAGCGGGAGTTAAAGTAGATACGCAGTATTTT; cdr3_aa: CASGPIAGVKVDTQYF
clone_size: -; j_call: TRBJ2-5; d_call: TRBD1; v_call: TRBV5-4; cdr3_nt: TGTGCCAGCACGGTGACAGGGAACCAAGAGACCCAGTACTTC; cdr3_aa: CASTVTGNQETQYF